The 2 T cell receptor beta chains given below trace back to one sample, sequenced in a study of T cell changes during pregnancy in multiple sclerosis. The data were produced by immunoSEQ multiplex PCR, yet TCRdb's version contains in-frame clones alone and is incomplete. The table includes tens of thousands of clones, around 92% detected once. Here the sequenced sample was CD8+ T cells from peripheral blood mononuclear cells, taken in the third trimester of pregnancy. Receptor source: a female donor in good health, enrolled as a control in a pregnancy study.

DNA of the CDR3: TGTGCCAGCAGCTTAGGTCGAGGAGGGCAGACCTCTGAAGCTTTCTTT. Amino acids: CASSLGRGGQTSEAFF. V gene TRBV11-1 combines with J gene TRBJ1-1; D is unclear. The CDR3 runs to 16 residues. Germline V gene data show CDR1 as SGHAT and CDR2 as FQDESV (reference sequence). V lost 1 base and J 6 bases, leaving 18 bases between the germline ends. The full variable domain, with the rest looked up from reference TRBV11-1 and TRBJ1-1, is EAEVAQSPRYKITEKSQAVAFWCDPISGHATLYWYRQILGQGPELLVQFQDESVVDDSQLPKDRFSAERLKGVDSTLKIQPAELGDSAMYLCASSLGRGGQTSEAFFGQGTRLTVV.

The rearrangement uses TRBV13 and TRBJ2-3; D might be TRBD1 (6 bases). CDR1 PRHDT and CDR2 FYEKMQ come from the germline V gene (reference sequence). The CDR3 runs 15 residues. The V end was cut by 2 bases, the J end by 5 bases, with 14 bases between. The CDR3 region is CASSLNRAIRDTQYF. As DNA, the CDR3 is TGTGCCAGCAGCTTAAACAGGGCAATTCGAGATACGCAGTATTTT.